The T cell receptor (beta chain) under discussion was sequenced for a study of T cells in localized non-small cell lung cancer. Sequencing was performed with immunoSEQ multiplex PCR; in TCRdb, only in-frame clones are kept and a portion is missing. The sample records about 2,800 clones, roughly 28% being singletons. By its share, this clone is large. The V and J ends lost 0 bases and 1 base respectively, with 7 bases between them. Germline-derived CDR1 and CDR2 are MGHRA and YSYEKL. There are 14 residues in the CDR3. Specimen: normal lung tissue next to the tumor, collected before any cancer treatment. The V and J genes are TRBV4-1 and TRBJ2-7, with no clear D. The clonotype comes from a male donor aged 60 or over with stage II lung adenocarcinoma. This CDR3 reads CASSQEYESYEQYF. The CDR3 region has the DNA TGCGCCAGCAGCCAAGAATACGAGTCCTACGAGCAGTACTTC.